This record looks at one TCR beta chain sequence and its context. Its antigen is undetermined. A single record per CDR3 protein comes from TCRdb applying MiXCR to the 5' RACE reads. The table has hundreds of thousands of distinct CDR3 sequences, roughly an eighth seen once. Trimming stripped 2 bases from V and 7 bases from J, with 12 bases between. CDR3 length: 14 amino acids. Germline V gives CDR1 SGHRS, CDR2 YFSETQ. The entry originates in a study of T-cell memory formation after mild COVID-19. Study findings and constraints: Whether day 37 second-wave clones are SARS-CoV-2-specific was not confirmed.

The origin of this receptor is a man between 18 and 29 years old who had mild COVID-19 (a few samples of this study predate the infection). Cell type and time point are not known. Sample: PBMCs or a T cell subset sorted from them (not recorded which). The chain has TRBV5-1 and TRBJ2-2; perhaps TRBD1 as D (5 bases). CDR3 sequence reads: CASSFQGAIGELFF. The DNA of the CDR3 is TGCGCCAGCAGCTTTCAAGGGGCGATCGGGGAGCTGTTTTTT.